This is a list of T cell receptor beta chains from one sample in a study of cytomegalovirus exposure and HLA in healthy donors. Libraries were prepared by immunoSEQ multiplex PCR; TCRdb keeps only in-frame clonotypes and omits some of them. The repertoire holds 150,000 to 200,000 clones, around four fifths seen once, with roughly 1.9% in the top ten. Sequencing was performed on PBMCs. The source of these receptors is a man aged 18 to 30 in good health and CMV-seronegative. The CDR3 runs from the conserved cysteine through the conserved F or W.

j_call: TRBJ2-7
v_call: TRBV28
cdr3_aa: CASGRQGFYEQYF

j_call: TRBJ2-5
v_call: TRBV29-1
cdr3_aa: CSVVYRARGETQYF

j_call: TRBJ2-2
v_call: TRBV6-5
cdr3_aa: CASRRQAPGELFF

j_call: TRBJ1-4
v_call: TRBV10-3
cdr3_aa: CAISVGTGGEKLFF

j_call: TRBJ2-2
v_call: TRBV2
cdr3_aa: CASSDDRGNTGELFF

j_call: TRBJ2-4
v_call: TRBV27
cdr3_aa: CASSPAGTGGLAKNIQYF

j_call: TRBJ2-7
v_call: TRBV2
cdr3_aa: CASSQGRGQGGYEQYF

j_call: TRBJ2-1
v_call: TRBV5-4
cdr3_aa: CASSPGLDYNEQFF

j_call: TRBJ2-2
v_call: TRBV7-9
cdr3_aa: CASSPGALKGAGELFF

j_call: TRBJ1-4
v_call: TRBV27
cdr3_aa: CASTPGIPNEKLFF

j_call: TRBJ1-2
v_call: TRBV6-1
cdr3_aa: CASADREGDYGYTF

j_call: TRBJ2-2
v_call: TRBV6-4
cdr3_aa: CAPEPLAVTGELFF

j_call: TRBJ2-1
v_call: TRBV7-8
cdr3_aa: CASSFREGRRNEQFF

j_call: TRBJ2-2
v_call: TRBV19
cdr3_aa: CASRPRAGRNTGELFF

j_call: TRBJ2-3
v_call: TRBV28
cdr3_aa: CAAAGGQDTQYF

j_call: TRBJ2-2
v_call: TRBV4-3
cdr3_aa: CASSPDRVRTGELFF

j_call: TRBJ2-5
v_call: TRBV27
cdr3_aa: CASSLYFPETQYF

j_call: TRBJ2-7
v_call: TRBV9
cdr3_aa: CASSVDGSGNEQYF

j_call: TRBJ1-1
v_call: TRBV15
cdr3_aa: CATSRGGAGKNTEAFF

j_call: TRBJ2-7
v_call: TRBV5-5
cdr3_aa: CASTPPTGAYEQYF

j_call: TRBJ1-4
v_call: TRBV21-1
cdr3_aa: CASSGQGGGEKLFF

j_call: TRBJ1-6
v_call: TRBV30
cdr3_aa: CAWSGQGYSPLHF

j_call: TRBJ2-5
v_call: TRBV4-1
cdr3_aa: CASSQDRSSLLQETQYF

j_call: TRBJ2-1
v_call: TRBV9
cdr3_aa: CASSPGLAGNEQFF

j_call: TRBJ1-1
v_call: TRBV7-9
cdr3_aa: CASSLGVTEAFF

j_call: TRBJ2-1
v_call: TRBV10-1
cdr3_aa: CASRPPQGKSYNEQFF

j_call: TRBJ2-7
v_call: TRBV27
cdr3_aa: CASSLSGSGSSWYEQYF

j_call: TRBJ2-4
v_call: TRBV5-6
cdr3_aa: CASSFEIAKNIQYF

j_call: TRBJ2-7
v_call: TRBV7-9
cdr3_aa: CASSPGGLANEVEQYF

j_call: TRBJ2-7
v_call: TRBV28
cdr3_aa: CASSGPGTGGYEQYF

j_call: TRBJ2-7
v_call: TRBV5-4
cdr3_aa: CASSSRDSYEQYF

j_call: TRBJ2-2
v_call: TRBV28
cdr3_aa: CASSLSGQGYGTGELFF

j_call: TRBJ2-5
v_call: TRBV7-9
cdr3_aa: CASSLLGRTSGIQETQYF

j_call: TRBJ1-2
v_call: TRBV5-1
cdr3_aa: CASSRGTGGPDGYTF

j_call: TRBJ2-2
v_call: TRBV5-1
cdr3_aa: CASSSGTGEGGELFF

j_call: TRBJ2-1
v_call: TRBV5-1
cdr3_aa: CASSLDSYEQFF

j_call: TRBJ1-1
v_call: TRBV10-3
cdr3_aa: CATLRDTEAFF

j_call: TRBJ1-2
v_call: TRBV9
cdr3_aa: CASSVGFWDSAYGYTF

j_call: TRBJ2-3
v_call: TRBV6-5
cdr3_aa: CASSHPGTGVDTQYF

j_call: TRBJ1-4
v_call: TRBV21-1
cdr3_aa: CASSIRQGAKLFF

j_call: TRBJ2-7
v_call: TRBV7-6
cdr3_aa: CASSLGVAVNVGYEQYF

j_call: TRBJ1-4
v_call: TRBV28
cdr3_aa: CASIDPVRGEKLFF

j_call: TRBJ2-7
v_call: TRBV27
cdr3_aa: CASSLALAEPTYEQYF

j_call: TRBJ2-5
v_call: TRBV7-9
cdr3_aa: CASSQGGLTGETQYF

j_call: TRBJ2-7
v_call: TRBV5-1
cdr3_aa: CASSSGLETYEQYF

j_call: TRBJ2-7
v_call: TRBV5-6
cdr3_aa: CASSLLAGGSLEQYF

j_call: TRBJ1-5
v_call: TRBV27
cdr3_aa: CASRIRAGANQPQHF

j_call: TRBJ2-7
v_call: TRBV6-5
cdr3_aa: CASSYLGTGDEQYF

j_call: TRBJ1-5
v_call: TRBV4-1
cdr3_aa: CASSQTGSDQPQHF

j_call: TRBJ2-1
v_call: TRBV6-4
cdr3_aa: CASSTLAGYNEQFF